The 13 T cell receptor beta chains below were found in one sample sequenced in a study of cytomegalovirus exposure and HLA in healthy donors. With 60 Vbeta and 13 Jbeta primers, the PCR was carried out. Clones were sequenced by immunoSEQ multiplex PCR, and TCRdb holds only the in-frame ones, with some missing. The sample carries 150,000 to 200,000 clones, over 75% recorded once. Material for sequencing was PBMCs. All receptors come from a woman aged 25 to 39 in good health and CMV-seronegative.

The chain joins TRBV5-6 to TRBJ2-7; weak D call: TRBD1 (5 bases). CDR3 size: 15 residues. Germline CDR1 SGHDT, CDR2 YYEEEE. Trimming left V 4 bases short and J 9 bases short, with 23 bases between. The CDR3 nucleotides are TGTGCCAGCAGCCAATCACCTCAGGGAAATCTTGGGCAGTACTTC. It codes for CASSQSPQGNLGQYF.

On this clone: At one boundary the junction diverges from the germline segment, which might be a read error. The chain links TRBV4-1 to TRBJ1-2, with 9 nucleotides matching TRBD1. CDR3 length: 16 amino acids. CDR1 and CDR2 (germline): MGHRA, YSYEKL. The CDR3 region is CASSQNQQGANYGYPF. CDR3 nucleotide sequence: TGCGCCAGCAGCCAAAACCAACAGGGGGCTAACTATGGCTACCCCTTC.

This chain links TRBV13 with TRBJ1-5; D is perhaps TRBD1 (5 bases). Germline CDR1 is PRHDT and CDR2 is FYEKMQ (reference sequence). The CDR3 is 15 residues long. The germline V and J ends were trimmed by 6 bases and 0 bases, with 12 bases remaining between them. CDR3 sequence (DNA): TGTGCCAGCAGGTGGTGGCAGGGTAGCAATCAGCCCCAGCATTTT. This encodes CASRWWQGSNQPQHF.

The gene calls are TRBV7-3 and TRBJ1-1; TRBD1 might be the D (5 bases). This CDR3 is 17 amino acids long. The germline V gene has CDR1 SGHTA and CDR2 FQGTGA. Trimming left V 1 base short and J 4 bases short, with 19 bases between. Written as DNA, the CDR3 is TGTGCCAGCAGCTTAAAACCCATCGGGGGTGGTAGCACTGAAGCTTTCTTT. Protein product: CASSLKPIGGGSTEAFF. Drawing the rest from reference TRBV7-3 and TRBJ1-1, the complete variable domain is GAGVSQTPSNKVTEKGKYVELRCDPISGHTALYWYRQSLGQGPEFLIYFQGTGAADDSGLPNDRFFAVRPEGSVSTLKIQRTERGDSAVYLCASSLKPIGGGSTEAFFGQGTRLTVV.

CDR3 DNA: TGTGCCAGCAGTTACCAGGGGATGGTATCACCCCTCCACTTT. Protein sequence: CASSYQGMVSPLHF. This chain links TRBV6-5 with TRBJ1-6; possibly TRBD1 for D (6 bases). The germline V and J ends were trimmed by 2 bases and 10 bases, with 12 bases remaining between them. The CDR3 loop spans 14 amino acids. Per germline, CDR1 MNHEY and CDR2 SVGAGI.

V is TRBV5-1 and J is TRBJ2-7; TRBD1 agrees at 8 bases. CDR1 is SGHRS, CDR2 YFSETQ, per germline. The J segment lost 2 bases and the V segment lost 7 bases, leaving 14 bases of the junction unmatched. This CDR3 region has 16 residues. CDR3: CASSFGSGQGTYEQYF. In DNA, the CDR3 is TGCGCCAGCTCCTTTGGGAGCGGACAGGGCACCTACGAGCAGTACTTC.

V usage is TRBV4-2 and J usage is TRBJ2-7, with D possibly being TRBD1 (6 bases). The CDR3 consists of 15 residues. Germline loops: CDR1 LGHNA, CDR2 YNFKEQ. V shed 4 bases and J shed 3 bases, with 16 bases lying between them. The CDR3 sequence: CASSLLDVRGYEQYF. Here the CDR3 DNA reads TGTGCCAGCAGCCTGCTCGACGTCAGGGGCTACGAGCAGTACTTC.

The chain recombines TRBV2 with TRBJ1-5; 9 nucleotides line up with TRBD1. Germline V CDR1 and CDR2: SNHLY, FYNNEI. V lost 5 bases, J lost 2 bases, and 10 bases stayed unmatched. The CDR3 consists of 17 residues. This CDR3 is CASSHSTGGKGNQPQHF. CDR3 sequence (DNA): TGTGCCAGCAGTCACTCGACAGGGGGTAAAGGCAATCAGCCCCAGCATTTT.

J is TRBJ1-2 and V is TRBV7-2; TRBD1 matches 10 bases. The germline V gene has CDR1 SGHTA and CDR2 FQGNSA. V shed 5 bases, J shed 4 bases, and the junction held 7 bases outside the gene matches. CDR3 length: 15 residues. The CDR3 spells CASSASGTGVYGYTF. The DNA for the CDR3 is TGTGCCAGCAGCGCCTCCGGGACAGGGGTCTATGGCTACACCTTC.

The genes are TRBV28 and TRBJ2-7, with D unclear. Per the germline V gene, CDR1 is MDHEN and CDR2 is SYDVKM. V was shortened by 6 bases and J by 0 bases, with 12 bases between the two germline ends. This CDR3 has 14 amino acids. CDR3 residues: CASSLPPNSYEQYF. The CDR3 nucleotides read TGTGCCAGCAGCTTACCCCCAAACTCCTACGAGCAGTACTTC.

The chain recombines TRBV28 with TRBJ1-1; TRBD1 aligns across 7 bases. V lost 4 bases to trimming and J lost 4 bases; unmatched junction nucleotides: 9. Germline V gives CDR1 MDHEN, CDR2 SYDVKM. The CDR3 spans 15 residues. DNA of the CDR3: TGTGCCAGCAGTTCCCCCCGGACAGGAGCCACTGAAGCTTTCTTT. As protein: CASSSPRTGATEAFF.

This CDR3 is CASSPRSGANVLTF. Here the CDR3 DNA reads TGTGCCAGCAGCCCGAGGTCCGGGGCCAACGTCCTGACTTTC. This chain uses TRBV5-6 with TRBJ2-6; D unclear. V gave up 4 bases and J gave up 4 bases, with 9 bases separating them. CDR1 SGHDT and CDR2 YYEEEE come from the germline V gene. The CDR3 has 14 residues.

The chain couples TRBV6-5 to TRBJ2-5, with 8 bases identical to TRBD2. This CDR3 is 14 amino acids long. Trimming at V came to 6 bases and at J to 6 bases, leaving 9 bases not matched to a gene. Germline assignment: CDR1 MNHEY and CDR2 SVGAGI. As DNA, the CDR3 is TGTGCCAGCAGCTTGGGACTAGTGTTTCAGACCCAGTACTTC. This gives the protein CASSLGLVFQTQYF.